The 32 T cell receptor beta chains presented below share a single source sample, sequenced in a study of blood T cell repertoires in COVID-19. The data were produced by immunoSEQ multiplex PCR, yet TCRdb's version contains in-frame clones alone and is incomplete. The sample includes around 77,000 clones, 70% to 90% of them seen just once. Sequencing was done on a sample of peripheral blood. The origin of the receptors is a man in his sixties or seventies with active or convalescent COVID-19.

This clone came up a few times. Other DNA sequences in this specimen translate into the identical CDR3. V usage is TRBV3-1 (or the pseudogene TRBV3-2) and J usage is TRBJ2-1; a weak D match, TRBD1 (7 bases). Trimming pared 4 bases from V and 6 bases from J, leaving 13 bases between. CDR3 size: 14 residues. CDR1 is LGHDT and CDR2 is YNNKEL in the germline V gene (reference sequence). CDR3 residues: CASSLRQGGNEQFF. CDR3 nucleotide sequence: TGTGCCAGCAGCCTTCGACAGGGAGGCAATGAGCAGTTCTTC.

The gene calls are TRBV30 and TRBJ1-3; unclear D gene. Between the trimmed V and J ends, which lost 0 bases and 0 bases, there was a span of 9 bases. Germline V gene sequence: CDR1 GTSNPN, CDR2 SVGIG (reference sequence). CDR3 size: 15 residues. The CDR3 sequence: CAWSVPSVSGNTIYF. The CDR3, as DNA: TGTGCCTGGAGTGTACCGAGCGTCTCTGGAAACACCATATATTTT. Supplemented by reference TRBV30 and TRBJ1-3, the full variable domain reads SQTIHQWPATLVQPVGSPLSLECTVEGTSNPNLYWYRQAAGRGLQLLFYSVGIGQISSEVPQNLSASRPQDRQFILSSKKLLLSDSGFYLCAWSVPSVSGNTIYFGEGSWLTVV.

The chain couples TRBV5-1 to TRBJ1-2; a possible D gene is TRBD1 (5 bases). The CDR3 length is 14 residues. V lost 4 bases and J 5 bases, leaving 15 bases between the germline ends. Germline loops: CDR1 SGHRS, CDR2 YFSETQ. The DNA of the CDR3 is TGCGCCAGCAGCCCCGCCAGGGCCGATTATGGCTACACCTTC. It codes for CASSPARADYGYTF.

The V gene is TRBV19, the J gene TRBJ2-7, with 12 positions matching TRBD1. V gave up 8 bases and J gave up 7 bases; unmatched junction bases: 15. In germline, CDR1 is LNHDA, CDR2 SQIVND (reference sequence). CDR3 length: 16 residues. The CDR3 spells CASFPSEWDRGREQYF. DNA of the CDR3: TGTGCCAGTTTCCCCTCCGAATGGGACAGGGGGCGAGAGCAGTACTTC.

The V and J genes are TRBV27 and TRBJ1-2, with D hard to call. Germline values: CDR1 MNHEY, CDR2 SMNVEV (reference sequence). Trimming left V 3 bases short and J 6 bases short, with 20 bases between. The CDR3 is made up of 16 amino acids. DNA of the CDR3: TGTGCCAGCAGTTTTTTAGTATCGGAGGGTAGGCATGGCTACACCTTC. It is translated as CASSFLVSEGRHGYTF.

This chain joins TRBV5-4 and TRBJ2-3; 16 bases line up with TRBD2. The CDR3 extends over 16 amino acids. J gave up 5 bases and V 4 bases, and 4 bases lay outside the gene matches. Germline V gene data show CDR1 as SGHNT and CDR2 as YYREEE (reference sequence). In DNA, the CDR3 is TGTGCCAGCAGCCAGGGACTAGCGGGAGGGGAAGATACGCAGTATTTT. Translating gives CASSQGLAGGEDTQYF.

The chain joins TRBV11-1 to TRBJ2-1; D unclear. CDR1 is SGHAT, CDR2 FQDESV, per germline (reference sequence). The V gene lost 4 bases and the J gene lost 5 bases, with 9 bases spanning the gap. The CDR3 length is 13 residues. CDR3 DNA sequence: TGTGCCAGCAGCTCTACCCTACACAATGAGCAGTTCTTC. Translation gives CASSSTLHNEQFF.

The chain carries TRBV19 and TRBJ1-2; 9 bases agree with TRBD1. With 1 base clipped from V and 6 bases from J, the junction kept 6 bases outside the gene matches. The CDR3 length is 15 residues. Germline CDR1 and CDR2: LNHDA and SQIVND (reference sequence). Here the CDR3 reads CASSIGLDRGDGYTF. The CDR3 nucleotides are TGTGCCAGTAGTATAGGTCTGGACAGGGGTGATGGCTACACCTTC.

This clone appeared a single time. V usage is TRBV11-2 and J usage is TRBJ2-1; D not certain. V was pared by 5 bases and J by 4 bases, with 12 bases between. Germline CDR1 reads SGHAT; CDR2 reads FQNNGV. The CDR3 is made up of 14 amino acids. CDR3 sequence reads: CASSPEDIYNEQFF. The DNA for the CDR3 is TGTGCCAGCAGCCCCGAGGATATTTACAATGAGCAGTTCTTC.

This sequence joins TRBV11-3 and TRBJ2-1; TRBD2 agrees at 14 bases. The germline V gene encodes CDR1 SGHNT and CDR2 YENEEA. This CDR3 contains 16 residues. V lost 3 bases to trimming and J lost 9 bases; unmatched junction nucleotides: 7. For the CDR3, the DNA is TGTGCCAGCAGCTTTTCCGGGACTAGCGGGAGCGGTGAGCAGTTCTTC. Amino acid sequence: CASSFSGTSGSGEQFF.

The gene calls are TRBV6-2 or TRBV6-3 and TRBJ2-7; 12 bases align to TRBD2. V gave up 5 bases and J gave up 4 bases; unmatched junction bases: 6. Germline values: CDR1 MNHEY, CDR2 SVGEGT. CDR3 length: 15 amino acids. CDR3 DNA: TGTGCCAGCAGTAAATGGACTAGCGGGATTTACGAGCAGTACTTC. Its protein product is CASSKWTSGIYEQYF.

The V gene is TRBV15, the J gene TRBJ2-7; 7 positions match TRBD1. The CDR3 runs 15 residues. Per germline, CDR1 LNHNV and CDR2 YYDKDF (reference sequence). With V trimmed by 0 bases and J by 3 bases, 5 bases remained unmatched. The CDR3 nucleotides are TGTGCCACCAGCAGAGAAGGGGGCGCCAACTACGAGCAGTACTTC. Its protein is CATSREGGANYEQYF.

V is TRBV5-4 and J is TRBJ2-7, with D maybe TRBD2 (6 bases). V was trimmed by 1 base and J by 6 bases, leaving 11 bases between them. CDR3 length: 13 amino acids. The germline V gene encodes CDR1 SGHNT and CDR2 YYREEE (reference sequence). CDR3 nucleotide sequence: TGTGCCAGCAGCTTGTCAGGGACTGGCGAGCAGTACTTC. Amino acids: CASSLSGTGEQYF.

The chain has TRBV6-5 and TRBJ1-6; possibly TRBD1 for D (5 bases). Per germline, CDR1 MNHEY and CDR2 SVGAGI. V lost 5 bases and J lost 7, with 12 bases in between. The CDR3 totals 14 residues. CDR3: CASSRKAGNSPLHF. The CDR3 DNA is TGTGCCAGCAGTCGGAAGGCAGGGAATTCACCCCTCCACTTT.

The chain is built from TRBV4-2 and TRBJ1-5, with 7 bases lining up with TRBD1. In germline, CDR1 is LGHNA, CDR2 YNFKEQ. V lost 4 bases to trimming and J lost 2 bases; unmatched junction nucleotides: 5. The CDR3 has 15 amino acids. The CDR3 is CASSPGQGGNQPQHF. CDR3 DNA: TGTGCCAGCAGCCCGGGGCAGGGGGGCAATCAGCCCCAGCATTTT.

The chain combines TRBV4-3 with TRBJ2-1; TRBD1 might be the D (5 bases). Trimming took off 5 bases at V and 9 bases at J, with 14 bases between the two ends. CDR3 length: 13 amino acids. CDR1 is LGHNA, CDR2 YSLEER, per germline. The CDR3 region has the DNA TGCGCCAGCAGCACACAGGAACGTGGTGAGCAGTTCTTC. Its protein is CASSTQERGEQFF.

V is TRBV5-4 and J is TRBJ2-2, with 12 bases identical to TRBD2. Germline loops: CDR1 SGHNT, CDR2 YYREEE (reference sequence). This CDR3 is built from 18 residues. V lost 3 bases, J lost 7 bases, and 13 bases stayed unmatched. As DNA, the CDR3 is TGTGCCAGCAGCTCCTCTCTAGCGGGAGGGCCAATAGGCGGGGAGCTGTTTTTT. Translation: CASSSSLAGGPIGGELFF. Based on the CDR3 plus reference TRBV5-4 and TRBJ2-2, the full variable domain is ETGVTQSPTHLIKTRGQQVTLRCSSQSGHNTVSWYQQALGQGPQFIFQYYREEENGRGNFPPRFSGLQFPNYSSELNVNALELDDSALYLCASSSSLAGGPIGGELFFGEGSRLTVL.

The rearrangement joins TRBV19 to TRBJ2-1, with 7 bases lining up with TRBD2. J lost 0 bases, V lost 8 bases, and 7 bases had no gene match. The CDR3 is made up of 15 amino acids. Germline assignment: CDR1 LNHDA and CDR2 SQIVND (reference sequence). The CDR3 here is CASSSGGSSYNEQFF. CDR3 coding DNA: TGTGCCAGTTCTAGCGGAGGCAGCTCCTACAATGAGCAGTTCTTC.

The chain recombines TRBV18 with TRBJ1-1; maybe TRBD1 (5 bases). CDR1 is KGHSH, CDR2 LQKENI, per germline. V dropped 3 bases and J dropped 1 base, with 15 bases sitting between them. This CDR3 is 16 amino acids long. The CDR3 region has the DNA TGTGCCAGCTCACCCAGTCAGGGTGTGGGGAACACTGAAGCTTTCTTT. Translated: CASSPSQGVGNTEAFF. Filled out from reference TRBV18 and TRBJ1-1, the complete variable domain reads NAGVMQNPRHLVRRRGQEARLRCSPMKGHSHVYWYRQLPEEGLKFMVYLQKENIIDESGMPKERFSAEFPKEGPSILRIQQVVRGDSAAYFCASSPSQGVGNTEAFFGQGTRLTVV.

The chain links TRBV5-6 to TRBJ2-7; D remains unclear. The germline gives CDR1 SGHDT, CDR2 YYEEEE. V lost 4 bases, J lost 6 bases, and 11 bases lay in between. There are 12 residues in the CDR3. Here the CDR3 DNA reads TGTGCCAGCAGCCTCGGAGTGGCCGAGCAGTACTTC. This sequence encodes CASSLGVAEQYF.

This clone came up once. V and J are TRBV10-3 and TRBJ2-3; 7 bases align to TRBD2. The ends lost 7 bases at V and 2 bases at J; junction bases unmatched: 3. The CDR3 runs 13 residues. Germline lookup yields CDR1 ENHRY and CDR2 SYGVKD. This CDR3 is CAITRDYTDTQYF. The CDR3 nucleotides are TGTGCCATCACCAGGGACTACACAGATACGCAGTATTTT.

This chain uses TRBV9 with TRBJ1-4, with TRBD1 matching 7 bases. Germline V gene sequence: CDR1 SGDLS, CDR2 YYNGEE. The CDR3 contains 15 residues. After removal of 0 bases from V and 8 bases from J, the junction contained 7 bases not matched to a gene. The DNA for the CDR3 is TGTGCCAGCAGCGTAGGAGGGGTACAGGGGGAAAAACTGTTTTTT. It yields the protein CASSVGGVQGEKLFF.

This chain uses TRBV6-1 with TRBJ1-2; no definite D call. In germline, CDR1 is MNHNS, CDR2 SASEGT. This CDR3 is 14 amino acids long. V shed 0 bases and J shed 8 bases, with 13 bases lying between them. The CDR3 coding sequence is TGTGCCAGCAGTGAAGCTTGGGGATCGGGGGGCTACACCTTC. Amino acids: CASSEAWGSGGYTF.

This clone came up a few times. The rearrangement joins TRBV5-1 to TRBJ2-7; no clear D gene. Germline loops: CDR1 SGHRS, CDR2 YFSETQ. The CDR3 runs to 14 residues. The V end lost 4 bases, the J end lost 3 bases, and 14 bases lay between the germline ends. The DNA of the CDR3 is TGCGCCAGCAGCCTAGACTTAGGCGTCTACGAGCAGTACTTC. This codes for CASSLDLGVYEQYF.

V is TRBV14 and J is TRBJ2-1; 9 nucleotides align to TRBD1. This CDR3 region has 14 residues. V lost 3 bases and J lost 15; bases outside the gene matches: 12. Germline V gene data show CDR1 as SGHDN and CDR2 as FVKESK. The CDR3 is CASSHRLTGTGLFF. Here the CDR3 DNA reads TGTGCCAGCAGCCACCGCCTCACCGGGACAGGGTTGTTCTTC.

The gene calls are TRBV12-3 or TRBV12-4 and TRBJ2-1, with D possibly matching TRBD2 (6 bases). Trimming removed 8 bases at V and 0 bases at J, with 8 bases between. The CDR3 covers 13 residues. CDR3 sequence (DNA): TGTGCCAGCGGAGGGAGCTCCTACAATGAGCAGTTCTTC. It encodes CASGGSSYNEQFF.

CDR3 bases: TGTGCCTGGAGAGCGACAGGGGGGCCGGGGTACTTC. It codes for CAWRATGGPGYF. This sequence joins TRBV30 and TRBJ2-4; 9 nucleotides line up with TRBD1. Trimming cost V 3 bases and J 15 bases; bases outside gene matches: 9. This CDR3 contains 12 residues. Germline CDR1 GTSNPN, CDR2 SVGIG (reference sequence).

V usage is TRBV11-1 and J usage is TRBJ1-6; 9 bases align to TRBD1. V shed 8 bases and J 6 bases; nucleotides not matched to a gene: 2. The CDR3 runs 13 residues. In germline, CDR1 is SGHAT, CDR2 FQDESV (reference sequence). CDR3 in amino acids: CASGTGFNSPLHF. The CDR3 nucleotides are TGTGCCAGCGGGACAGGGTTTAATTCACCCCTCCACTTT.

This chain joins TRBV5-5 and TRBJ1-1; possible D gene TRBD1, 6 bases. This CDR3 has 17 amino acids. In germline, CDR1 is SGHKS, CDR2 YYEKEE (reference sequence). V lost 0 bases to trimming and J lost 4 bases, with 19 bases between them. The CDR3 DNA reads TGTGCCAGCAGCTTGGGGAATTGGACAGATCTATTCACTGAAGCTTTCTTT. Translating it yields CASSLGNWTDLFTEAFF.

The chain is built from TRBV20-1 and TRBJ2-3, with unresolved D. The V end lost 3 bases, the J end lost 4 bases, and 8 bases lay between the germline ends. CDR1 is DFQATT and CDR2 is SNEGSKA in the germline V gene (reference sequence). The CDR3 sequence is 12 residues long. CDR3 sequence reads: CSASRQADTQYF. The CDR3 DNA sequence: TGCAGTGCTAGTCGTCAGGCAGATACGCAGTATTTT.

The chain joins TRBV6-5 to TRBJ2-7; 7 nucleotides match TRBD1. CDR1 and CDR2 from the germline V gene are MNHEY and SVGAGI. The CDR3 spans 13 residues. The V and J ends lost 6 bases and 7 bases, in that order; junction bases with no gene match: 9. The CDR3 DNA follows: TGTGCCAGCAGCTTAACAGGGGAAAGGGAGCAGTACTTC. It specifies CASSLTGEREQYF.

This sequence joins TRBV7-2 and TRBJ2-1; no firm D call. The length of the CDR3 is 11 residues. The V gene's germline CDR1 is SGHTA and CDR2 FQGNSA. The V gene lost 3 bases and the J gene lost 10 bases, with 7 bases spanning the gap. The CDR3 sequence: CASSFLREQFF. The DNA for the CDR3 is TGTGCCAGCAGCTTTCTTCGGGAGCAGTTCTTC.